This T cell receptor (beta chain) derives from a study of T cell responses to AZD1222 COVID-19 vaccine. On the study more broadly: Pooled together were second doses at about 4 or about 12 weeks. Findings of the study overall: Females made up more of the donors, who were largely white British, and clonal diversity may have come out too low. Among spike-specific TCRs, nearly half reportedly target unmutated variant regions. Spike-spanning, vaccine-associated CD4 TCRs were dominant at 160-218 and 743-854.

CDR3 length: 11 amino acids. Here immunoSEQ multiplex PCR was the method, and the copy in TCRdb shows in-frame clones only, minus some. This table has approximately 130,000 clones, roughly 93% appearing once. A remark on this clone: The antigen is unknown. Germline and junction disagree at one end, which may indicate a read error.

The specimen was peripheral blood, collected on day 0 of AZD1222 vaccination. The sequence derives from an adult in good health. The rearrangement uses TRBV12-3 or TRBV12-4 and TRBJ1-4; no reliable D call. Written as DNA, the CDR3 is TGTGCCAGCAGTTTCGGTGACGAGATGGGCTTT. Amino acid sequence: CASSFGDEMGF.